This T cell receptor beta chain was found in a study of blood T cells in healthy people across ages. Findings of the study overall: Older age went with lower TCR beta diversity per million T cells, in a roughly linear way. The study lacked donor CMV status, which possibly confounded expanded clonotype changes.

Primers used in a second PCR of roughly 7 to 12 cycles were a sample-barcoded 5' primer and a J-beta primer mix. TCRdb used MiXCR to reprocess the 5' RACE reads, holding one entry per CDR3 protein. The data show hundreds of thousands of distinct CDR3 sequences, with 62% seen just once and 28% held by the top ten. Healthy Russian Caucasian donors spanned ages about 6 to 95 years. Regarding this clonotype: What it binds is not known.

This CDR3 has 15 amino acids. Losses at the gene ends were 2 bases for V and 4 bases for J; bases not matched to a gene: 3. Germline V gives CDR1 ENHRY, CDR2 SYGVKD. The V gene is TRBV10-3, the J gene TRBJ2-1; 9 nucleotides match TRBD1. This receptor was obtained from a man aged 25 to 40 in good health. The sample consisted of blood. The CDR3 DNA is TGTGCCATCAGTGAGGACAGGGGGAGTTACAATGAGCAGTTCTTC. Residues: CAISEDRGSYNEQFF.